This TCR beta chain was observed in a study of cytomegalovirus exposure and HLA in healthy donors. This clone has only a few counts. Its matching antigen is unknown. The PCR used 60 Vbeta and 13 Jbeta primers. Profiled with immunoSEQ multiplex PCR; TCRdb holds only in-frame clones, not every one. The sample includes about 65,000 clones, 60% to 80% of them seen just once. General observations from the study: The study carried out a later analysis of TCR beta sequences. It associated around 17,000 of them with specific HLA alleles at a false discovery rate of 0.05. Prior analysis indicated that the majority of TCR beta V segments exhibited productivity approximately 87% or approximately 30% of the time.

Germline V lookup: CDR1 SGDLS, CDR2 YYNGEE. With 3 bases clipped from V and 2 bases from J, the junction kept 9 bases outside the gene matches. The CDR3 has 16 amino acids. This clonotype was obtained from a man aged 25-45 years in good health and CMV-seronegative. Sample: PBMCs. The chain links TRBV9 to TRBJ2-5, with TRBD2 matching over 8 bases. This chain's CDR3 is CASSGWGGGYQETQYF. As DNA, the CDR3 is TGTGCCAGCAGCGGCTGGGGCGGGGGGTATCAAGAGACCCAGTACTTC. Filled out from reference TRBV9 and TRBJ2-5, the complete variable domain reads DSGVTQTPKHLITATGQRVTLRCSPRSGDLSVYWYQQSLDQGLQFLIQYYNGEERAKGNILERFSAQQFPDLHSELNLSSLELGDSALYFCASSGWGGGYQETQYFGPGTRLLVL.